This section outlines one T cell receptor beta chain sequence together with its context. Its specificity is not known. Nominally healthy donors provided the samples, though records likely missed some immune exposures. The PCR employed 60 Vbeta primers together with 13 Jbeta primers. TCRdb's copy holds only in-frame clones and misses some; the assay was immunoSEQ multiplex PCR. The sample lists 200,000 to 250,000 clones; roughly four fifths were seen once. This sample was taken from a study of cytomegalovirus exposure and HLA in healthy donors. Study-wide findings and caveats: The study designated 150 or so TCR beta chains cytomegalovirus-associated. When the data were analyzed later, several of the most significant clusters appeared to be linked to common viral pathogens.

In germline, CDR1 is SGHVS, CDR2 FNYEAQ. The CDR3 consists of 15 residues. The V gene lost 1 base and the J gene lost 2 bases, with 12 bases spanning the gap. This chain links TRBV7-6 with TRBJ2-7; possibly TRBD1 for D (5 bases). What was sequenced was PBMCs. This receptor was identified in a woman aged 40 to 55 in good health and CMV-seronegative. The CDR3, as DNA: TGTGCCAGCAGCTTAGTTGGTGGGGCCACCTACGAGCAGTACTTC. It translates to CASSLVGGATYEQYF.